The source of this T cell receptor (beta chain) is a study of high-grade serous ovarian cancer treatment subgroups (dated by TCRdb to 2020 to 2022). Study-wide context: A mean of approximately 13,000 reads and 6,000 to 8,500 unique TCR beta rearrangements per sample was generated by sequencing. The cohort comprised some 30 patients: some 10 with no residual disease after primary surgery (R0), some 10 excellent NACT responders, and some 10 poor NACT responders. One primary tumor sample and two metastatic tumor samples were collected from each patient, for a total of some 90 samples. The study profiled TCR beta repertoires in high-grade serous ovarian cancer patients grouped by complete gross resection or neoadjuvant chemotherapy response under a laparoscopic triage algorithm.

Tumor samples were collected prior to definitive surgery or chemotherapy. The MD Anderson Biospecimen Extraction Resource handled genomic DNA extraction, while the MD Anderson Cancer Genomics Laboratory carried out the TCR sequencing. Note on this clone: This receptor's antigen is unknown. No per-base quality is available; no much larger clone lies one base away.

The roughly 99 tumor samples underwent high-throughput TCR profiling with ImmunoSEQ. The authors processed their data as follows. The repertoire diversity metrics included richness (unique productive sequences), clonality, evenness and relatedness, and the Bhattacharyya coefficient was used to measure similarity between samples. Conclusions stayed consistent in a sensitivity analysis that left out TCRs with fewer than two reads. The clones in this table, taken by TCRdb from immuneACCESS, are in-frame only. Not every clone is retained; where verified, under half of the shortfall comes from an unresolved V gene, and the cause of the rest is unknown. V and J calls and clone size come straight from that table; D and trimming were deduced from the DNA. The sample data list tens of thousands of clones, and about 88% of these were observed just once. 2.1% of the sample is in the top ten clones. General findings and caveats noted by the study authors: TCR repertoire analyses focused on CDR3; CDR1 and CDR2 were not analyzed. Tumors from the same patient had repertoire similarity ranging from 0.11 to 0.79, while tumors from different patients showed almost no similarity. Neoantigen level correlated positively with TCR clonal relatedness, and copy number variation and mutation load from whole-genome sequencing showed a positive trend with TCR clonal relatedness. Because bulk tumor TCR sequencing provided no spatial information, insight into HGSC tumor complexity and diversity was limited.

The sample comprised tumor tissue. The source of this sequence is a human donor with high-grade serous ovarian cancer.

The CDR3 region reads CASSPISGSSTGELFF. The nucleotides are TGTGCCAGCTCACCAATTAGCGGGAGTTCCACCGGGGAGCTGTTTTTT. The V and J genes are TRBV18 and TRBJ2-2, with TRBD2 matching 9 junction bases. The germline V gene supplies CDR1 KGHSH and CDR2 LQKENI. From the cysteine up to the phenylalanine, the CDR3 has a length of 16 residues. Of all the DNA, just the CDR3 is kept, 48 bases in frame from base 1. After removal of 2 bases from V and 4 bases from J, the junction retains 5 bases not matched to a gene. The entire variable domain, with the stretches around the CDR3 drawn from the reference TRBV18 and TRBJ2-2 proteins, is NAGVMQNPRHLVRRRGQEARLRCSPMKGHSHVYWYRQLPEEGLKFMVYLQKENIIDESGMPKERFSAEFPKEGPSILRIQQVVRGDSAAYFCASSPISGSSTGELFFGEGSRLTVL.